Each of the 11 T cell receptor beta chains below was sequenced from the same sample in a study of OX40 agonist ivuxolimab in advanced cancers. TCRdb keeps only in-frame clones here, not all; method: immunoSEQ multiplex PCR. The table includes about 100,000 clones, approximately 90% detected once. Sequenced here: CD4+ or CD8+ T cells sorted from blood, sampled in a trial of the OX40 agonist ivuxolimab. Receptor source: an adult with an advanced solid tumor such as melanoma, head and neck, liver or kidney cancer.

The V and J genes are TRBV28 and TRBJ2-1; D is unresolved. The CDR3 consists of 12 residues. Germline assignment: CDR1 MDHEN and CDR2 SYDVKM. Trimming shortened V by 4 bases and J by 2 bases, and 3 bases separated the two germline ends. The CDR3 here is CASSSTYNEQFF. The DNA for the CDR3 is TGTGCCAGCAGTTCCACCTACAATGAGCAGTTCTTC.

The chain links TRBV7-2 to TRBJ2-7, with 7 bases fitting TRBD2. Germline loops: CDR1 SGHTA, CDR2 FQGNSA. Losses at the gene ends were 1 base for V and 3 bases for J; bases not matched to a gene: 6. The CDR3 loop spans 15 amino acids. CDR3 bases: TGTGCCAGCAGCTTAGAGACTAGCAGAATCTACGAGCAGTACTTC. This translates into CASSLETSRIYEQYF.

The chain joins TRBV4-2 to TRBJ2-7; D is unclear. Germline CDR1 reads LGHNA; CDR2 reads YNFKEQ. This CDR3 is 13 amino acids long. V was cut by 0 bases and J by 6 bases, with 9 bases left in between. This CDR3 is CASSQEGGSEQYF. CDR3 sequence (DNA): TGTGCCAGCAGCCAAGAAGGCGGCAGCGAGCAGTACTTC.

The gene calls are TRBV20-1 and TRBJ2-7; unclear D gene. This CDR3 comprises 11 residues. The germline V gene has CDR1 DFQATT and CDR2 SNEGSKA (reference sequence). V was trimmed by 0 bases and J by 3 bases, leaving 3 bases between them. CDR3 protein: CSAREGYEQYF. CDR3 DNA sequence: TGCAGTGCTAGAGAGGGCTACGAGCAGTACTTC.

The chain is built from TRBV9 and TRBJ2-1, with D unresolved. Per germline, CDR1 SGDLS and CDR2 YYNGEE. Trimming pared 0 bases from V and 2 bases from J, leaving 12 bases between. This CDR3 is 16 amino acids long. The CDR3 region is CASSVGLDLTYNEQFF. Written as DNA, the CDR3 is TGTGCCAGCAGCGTAGGTCTAGACCTCACCTACAATGAGCAGTTCTTC. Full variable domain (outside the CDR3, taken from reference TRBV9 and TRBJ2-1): DSGVTQTPKHLITATGQRVTLRCSPRSGDLSVYWYQQSLDQGLQFLIQYYNGEERAKGNILERFSAQQFPDLHSELNLSSLELGDSALYFCASSVGLDLTYNEQFFGPGTRLTVL.

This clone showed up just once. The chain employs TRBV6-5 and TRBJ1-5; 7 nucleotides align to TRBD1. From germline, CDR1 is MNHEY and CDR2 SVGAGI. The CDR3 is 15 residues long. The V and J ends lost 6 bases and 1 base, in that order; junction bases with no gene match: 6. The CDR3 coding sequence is TGTGCCAGCAGGGTAGGGGGCGCGAGCAATCAGCCCCAGCATTTT. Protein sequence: CASRVGGASNQPQHF.

CDR3 nucleotide sequence: TGTGCCAGCAGTGAGACATTAGGGACATTTTCCGATGAGCAGTTCTTC. Its protein is CASSETLGTFSDEQFF. The chain joins TRBV6-1 to TRBJ2-1; TRBD1 might be the D (6 bases). Germline V gene lookup returns CDR1 MNHNS and CDR2 SASEGT. V was trimmed by 3 bases and J by 8 bases, leaving 20 bases between them. CDR3 length: 16 residues.

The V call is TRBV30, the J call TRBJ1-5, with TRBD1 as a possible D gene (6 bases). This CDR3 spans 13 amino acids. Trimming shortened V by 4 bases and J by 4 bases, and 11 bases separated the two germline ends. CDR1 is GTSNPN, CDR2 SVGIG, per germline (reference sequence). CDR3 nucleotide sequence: TGTGCCTGGAACAGGGAGTTAAATCAGCCCCAGCATTTT. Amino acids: CAWNRELNQPQHF. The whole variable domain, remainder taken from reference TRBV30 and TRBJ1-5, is SQTIHQWPATLVQPVGSPLSLECTVEGTSNPNLYWYRQAAGRGLQLLFYSVGIGQISSEVPQNLSASRPQDRQFILSSKKLLLSDSGFYLCAWNRELNQPQHFGDGTRLSIL.

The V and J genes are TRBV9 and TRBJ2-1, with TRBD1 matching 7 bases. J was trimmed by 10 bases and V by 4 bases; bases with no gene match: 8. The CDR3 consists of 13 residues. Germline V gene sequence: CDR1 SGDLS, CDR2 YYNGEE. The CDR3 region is CASSPRQGSEQFF. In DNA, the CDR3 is TGTGCCAGCAGCCCCCGACAGGGATCCGAGCAGTTCTTC.

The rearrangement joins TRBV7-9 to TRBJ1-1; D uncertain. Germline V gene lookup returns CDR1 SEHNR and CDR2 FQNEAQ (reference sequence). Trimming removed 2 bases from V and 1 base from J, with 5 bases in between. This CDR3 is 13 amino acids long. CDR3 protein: CASSLTGNTEAFF. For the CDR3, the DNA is TGTGCCAGCAGCTTAACCGGGAACACTGAAGCTTTCTTT.

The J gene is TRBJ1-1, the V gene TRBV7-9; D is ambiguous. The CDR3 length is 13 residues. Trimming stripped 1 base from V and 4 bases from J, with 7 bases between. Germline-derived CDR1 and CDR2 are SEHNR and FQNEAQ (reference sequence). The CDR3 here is CASSLGSGTEAFF. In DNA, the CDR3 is TGTGCCAGCAGCTTAGGGTCGGGCACTGAAGCTTTCTTT.